What follows are 23 T cell receptor beta chains derived from one specimen sequenced in a study of blood T cell repertoires in COVID-19. Sequencing was performed with immunoSEQ multiplex PCR; in TCRdb, only in-frame clones are kept and a portion is missing. The sample contains fewer than 400,000 clones, around nine tenths of which appear only once. The source material was PBMCs or T cells enriched from blood (not recorded which). Receptor source: a woman aged 50 to 60 who had recovered from COVID-19.

This clone was observed a handful of times. J is TRBJ1-4 and V is TRBV2; 7 bases are a match to TRBD1. Germline CDR1 reads SNHLY; CDR2 reads FYNNEI. The J segment lost 5 bases and the V segment lost 3 bases, leaving 3 bases of the junction unmatched. The CDR3 length is 14 residues. CDR3 nucleotide sequence: TGTGCCAGCAGTGATTACAGGGGAAATGAAAAACTGTTTTTT. Residues: CASSDYRGNEKLFF.

The chain recombines TRBV4-1 with TRBJ1-2; the D is unclear. Germline V gives CDR1 MGHRA, CDR2 YSYEKL. The length of the CDR3 is 17 residues. V was pared by 0 bases and J by 6 bases, with 20 bases between. This CDR3 is CASSQDLILGLEDGYTF. The CDR3, as DNA: TGCGCCAGCAGCCAAGACCTGATTCTGGGCTTGGAGGATGGCTACACCTTC.

V gene TRBV11-1 combines with J gene TRBJ2-7, with D perhaps TRBD1 (5 bases). CDR1 and CDR2 (germline): SGHAT, FQDESV (reference sequence). Trimming removed 4 bases from V and 3 bases from J, with 19 bases in between. The CDR3 runs to 16 residues. CDR3 DNA sequence: TGTGCCAGCAGCTCTGTCCAGGGTCCCCTTAACTACGAGCAGTACTTC. This translates into CASSSVQGPLNYEQYF.

This chain joins TRBV28 and TRBJ2-7, with 7 bases lining up with TRBD1. The CDR3 is 13 amino acids. Germline CDR1 and CDR2: MDHEN and SYDVKM. With V trimmed by 7 bases and J by 6 bases, 9 bases remained unmatched. As DNA, the CDR3 is TGTGCCAGCACATCCGGGACAGTTCCCGAGCAGTACTTC. Protein: CASTSGTVPEQYF. The full variable domain, with the rest looked up from reference TRBV28 and TRBJ2-7, is DVKVTQSSRYLVKRTGEKVFLECVQDMDHENMFWYRQDPGLGLRLIYFSYDVKMKEKGDIPEGYSVSREKKERFSLILESASTNQTSMYLCASTSGTVPEQYFGPGTRLTVT.

The chain has TRBV5-1 and TRBJ1-1; 8 bases fit TRBD1. J gave up 6 bases and V 4 bases, and 5 bases lay outside the gene matches. Germline V gives CDR1 SGHRS, CDR2 YFSETQ. This CDR3 region has 13 residues. This chain's CDR3 is CASSEGQGSEAFF. The CDR3 bases are TGCGCCAGCAGCGAAGGACAGGGCTCTGAAGCTTTCTTT.

This sequence joins TRBV28 and TRBJ1-4, with 12 bases lining up with TRBD1. Germline V gene sequence: CDR1 MDHEN, CDR2 SYDVKM. The CDR3 is 15 residues long. Losses at the gene ends were 4 bases for V and 8 bases for J; bases not matched to a gene: 5. The CDR3, as DNA: TGTGCCAGCAGTTCGTCCGGGACAGGGGGCGAAAAACTGTTTTTT. Translation: CASSSSGTGGEKLFF.

The chain uses TRBV29-1 and TRBJ2-5, with D perhaps matching TRBD1 (6 bases). Trimming removed 6 bases from V and 1 base from J, with 9 bases in between. Per germline, CDR1 SQVTM and CDR2 ANQGSEA. The CDR3 is 12 residues long. This CDR3 is CSVGQSQETQYF. The CDR3 region has the DNA TGCAGCGTCGGACAGTCCCAAGAGACCCAGTACTTC.

The chain couples TRBV5-1 to TRBJ2-5, with 13 bases lining up with TRBD2. Trimming cost V 4 bases and J 9 bases; bases outside gene matches: 3. Germline V gives CDR1 SGHRS, CDR2 YFSETQ. This CDR3 has 13 residues. The CDR3 DNA reads as TGCGCCAGCAGCACGGGACTAGCGGGGTCCCAGTACTTC. Its translation: CASSTGLAGSQYF.

The chain has TRBV6-5 and TRBJ1-2, with 10 bases that match TRBD1. The ends lost 10 bases at V and 6 bases at J; junction bases unmatched: 5. The length of the CDR3 is 12 residues. Germline CDR1 and CDR2: MNHEY and SVGAGI. CDR3 amino acids: CATLGTGDGYTF. In DNA form, the CDR3 reads TGTGCCACCTTAGGGACAGGGGATGGCTACACCTTC.

The chain uses TRBV15 and TRBJ1-2; D uncertain. From germline, CDR1 is LNHNV and CDR2 YYDKDF (reference sequence). Trimming cost V 0 bases and J 7 bases, with 6 bases left between them. The CDR3 sequence is 12 residues long. The CDR3 DNA sequence: TGTGCCACCAGCAGAGATACACGTGGCTACACCTTC. Protein sequence: CATSRDTRGYTF.

This clone came up once. The CDR3: CAWYRRNYGYTF. The CDR3 DNA reads as TGTGCCTGGTATCGTCGGAACTATGGCTACACCTTC. V gene TRBV30 combines with J gene TRBJ1-2; D gene unclear. The V gene's germline CDR1 is GTSNPN and CDR2 SVGIG (reference sequence). The germline V and J ends were trimmed by 5 bases and 2 bases, with 9 bases remaining between them. The CDR3 covers 12 residues.

The table lists this clone with a count of one. This chain joins TRBV27 and TRBJ2-1; 12 nucleotides match TRBD2. This CDR3 is built from 14 residues. Germline values: CDR1 MNHEY, CDR2 SMNVEV (reference sequence). With 6 bases clipped from V and 4 bases from J, the junction kept 1 base outside the gene matches. The CDR3: CASRGTSGYNEQFF. DNA for the CDR3: TGTGCCAGCAGGGGGACTAGCGGGTACAATGAGCAGTTCTTC.

The V call is TRBV6-5, the J call TRBJ2-1; no definite D call. This CDR3 region has 14 residues. Per germline, CDR1 MNHEY and CDR2 SVGAGI. Trimming removed 6 bases from V and 8 bases from J, with 17 bases in between. CDR3 residues: CASRPSLASDEQFF. CDR3 nucleotide sequence: TGTGCCAGCAGGCCCTCTTTAGCATCGGATGAGCAGTTCTTC.

This chain joins TRBV2 and TRBJ2-3, with 8 bases identical to TRBD1. Losses at the gene ends were 4 bases for V and 4 bases for J; bases not matched to a gene: 4. The CDR3 contains 14 residues. Germline V gene data show CDR1 as SNHLY and CDR2 as FYNNEI. CDR3 sequence reads: CASSARTGSDTQYF. The CDR3 region has the DNA TGTGCCAGCAGTGCCCGGACAGGGTCAGATACGCAGTATTTT.

V is TRBV11-3 and J is TRBJ1-5; possibly TRBD1 for D (5 bases). The CDR3 is 15 amino acids. With 8 bases removed from V and 0 bases from J, the gap between germline ends came to 14 bases. The V gene's germline CDR1 is SGHNT and CDR2 YENEEA. Here the CDR3 DNA reads TGTGCCAGCCAGTACAGGATCCTTAGCAATCAGCCCCAGCATTTT. Translated: CASQYRILSNQPQHF. The full variable domain, in which reference TRBV11-3 and TRBJ1-5 provide the parts outside the CDR3, is EAGVVQSPRYKIIEKKQPVAFWCNPISGHNTLYWYLQNLGQGPELLIRYENEEAVDDSQLPKDRFSAERLKGVDSTLKIQPAELGDSAVYLCASQYRILSNQPQHFGDGTRLSIL.

This chain connects TRBV5-1 to TRBJ1-3; D not certain. Between the trimmed V and J ends, which lost 4 bases and 2 bases, there was a span of 7 bases. The CDR3 covers 13 residues. The V gene's germline CDR1 is SGHRS and CDR2 YFSETQ. CDR3 in DNA: TGCGCCAGCAGCGAGGCGCCTGGAAACACCATATATTTT. It yields the protein CASSEAPGNTIYF.

The chain recombines TRBV5-1 with TRBJ1-1; TRBD1 aligns across 7 bases. The germline V gene has CDR1 SGHRS and CDR2 YFSETQ. CDR3 length: 13 amino acids. V lost 2 bases to trimming and J lost 5 bases; unmatched junction nucleotides: 3. CDR3 sequence reads: CASSFAGGTEAFF. CDR3 coding DNA: TGCGCCAGCAGCTTTGCAGGGGGGACTGAAGCTTTCTTT. The full variable domain, rest sourced from reference TRBV5-1 and TRBJ1-1, is KAGVTQTPRYLIKTRGQQVTLSCSPISGHRSVSWYQQTPGQGLQFLFEYFSETQRNKGNFPGRFSGRQFSNSRSEMNVSTLELGDSALYLCASSFAGGTEAFFGQGTRLTVV.

CDR3 DNA sequence: TGTGCCAGCAGTTCGTGGGTGGAGAATTCACCCCTCCACTTT. It codes for CASSSWVENSPLHF. The rearrangement uses TRBV27 and TRBJ1-6; no definite D call. Looked up from germline, CDR1 is MNHEY and CDR2 is SMNVEV (reference sequence). CDR3 size: 14 residues. The V end lost 4 bases, the J end lost 7 bases, and 11 bases lay between the germline ends.

The V and J genes are TRBV7-2 and TRBJ1-2; D remains unclear. This CDR3 is built from 14 residues. Between the trimmed V and J ends, which lost 5 bases and 6 bases, there was a span of 16 bases. From germline, CDR1 is SGHTA and CDR2 FQGNSA. The CDR3 protein is CASSVQRGRDGYTF. For the CDR3, the DNA is TGTGCCAGCAGCGTACAACGGGGTCGGGATGGCTACACCTTC.

The chain links TRBV15 to TRBJ1-6, with TRBD1 matching 10 bases. The CDR3 runs 19 residues. The germline V gene encodes CDR1 LNHNV and CDR2 YYDKDF (reference sequence). Trimming took 0 bases from V and 5 from J; bases not matched to a gene: 10. The CDR3 protein is CATSRDKLRQGANNSPLHF. CDR3 in DNA: TGTGCCACCAGCAGAGATAAATTGAGACAGGGGGCAAATAATTCACCCCTCCACTTT.

This chain links TRBV19 with TRBJ1-4, with D hard to call. V lost 3 bases to trimming and J lost 8 bases, with 10 bases between them. Germline V lookup: CDR1 LNHDA, CDR2 SQIVND (reference sequence). The length of the CDR3 is 13 residues. The CDR3 DNA reads TGTGCCAGTAGTATGGGCCAGGCGGAAAAACTGTTTTTT. Translation: CASSMGQAEKLFF.

The gene calls are TRBV18 and TRBJ2-1, with TRBD2 identical over 10 bases. This CDR3 region has 16 residues. Trimming at V came to 6 bases and at J to 9 bases, leaving 14 bases not matched to a gene. Per the germline V gene, CDR1 is KGHSH and CDR2 is LQKENI. CDR3 region: CASSSSGGAAGSEQFF. In nucleotides, the CDR3 is TGTGCCAGCTCTTCAAGCGGGGGGGCCGCTGGAAGTGAGCAGTTCTTC.

The gene calls are TRBV27 and TRBJ1-1; D may be TRBD1 (6 bases). Trimming took 3 bases from V and 5 from J, leaving 22 bases between them. CDR3 size: 17 residues. The germline CDR1 and CDR2 sequences are MNHEY and SMNVEV (reference sequence). The CDR3 spells CASSFRRQGLSGTEAFF. CDR3 coding DNA: TGTGCCAGCAGTTTTCGGAGGCAGGGGTTGAGTGGAACTGAAGCTTTCTTT.